One and the same sample provided the 30 T cell receptor beta chains below, sequenced in a study of blood T cells in healthy people across ages. A second PCR, run for roughly 7 to 12 cycles, used a sample-barcoded 5' primer plus a J-beta primer mix. TCRdb re-called the 5' RACE reads with MiXCR, one entry per CDR3 protein. The profile covers about 720,000 distinct CDR3 sequences, with approximately 21% appearing a single time and under 25% taken by the ten largest. Source material: blood. Source of these receptors: a man between 65 and 80 years old in good health.

The J gene is TRBJ2-5, the V gene TRBV2; either TRBD1 or TRBD2 may fit D (6 bases each). The germline gives CDR1 SNHLY, CDR2 FYNNEI. This CDR3 has 14 residues. V shed 9 bases and J shed 0 bases, with 14 bases lying between them. CDR3 amino acids: CASGRRDNQETQYF. Written as DNA, the CDR3 is TGTGCCAGTGGTAGGAGGGACAACCAAGAGACCCAGTACTTC.

This clonotype was picked up a small number of times. V usage is TRBV12-3 or TRBV12-4 and J usage is TRBJ1-1, with D perhaps TRBD1 (5 bases). The CDR3 covers 16 residues. V was pared by 5 bases and J by 1 base, with 17 bases between. The CDR3 loop is CASSRGGGSPNTEAFF. The CDR3 coding sequence is TGTGCCAGCAGTCGGGGCGGGGGGTCCCCGAACACTGAAGCTTTCTTT.

The genes are TRBV28 and TRBJ2-1; no firm D call. The germline V gene encodes CDR1 MDHEN and CDR2 SYDVKM. The CDR3 has 13 amino acids. V lost 8 bases, J lost 7 bases, and 15 bases lay in between. CDR3 residues: CASLKWGQNEQFF. DNA for the CDR3: TGTGCCAGCCTTAAATGGGGTCAGAATGAGCAGTTCTTC.

This chain links TRBV24-1 with TRBJ2-3; 8 nucleotides line up with TRBD1. Germline trimming cut 3 bases from V and 3 bases from J; bases unmatched to any gene: 7. The V gene's germline CDR1 is KGHDR and CDR2 SFDVKD. This CDR3 region has 16 residues. CDR3 DNA: TGTGCCACCAGTGATGCGACAGGGGAATTGACAGATACGCAGTATTTT. It is translated as CATSDATGELTDTQYF.

The chain has TRBV7-3 and TRBJ2-3; D gene uncertain. Trimming left V 4 bases short and J 2 bases short, with 13 bases between. Looked up from germline, CDR1 is SGHTA and CDR2 is FQGTGA. The CDR3 spans 15 residues. The CDR3 loop is CASSSKLQPTDTQYF. The CDR3 coding sequence is TGTGCCAGCAGCTCAAAACTTCAACCCACAGATACGCAGTATTTT.

This clonotype was recorded once. The chain has TRBV12-3 or TRBV12-4 and TRBJ2-3; D is unclear. Trimming removed 7 bases from V and 2 bases from J, with 10 bases in between. This CDR3 has 13 amino acids. The CDR3 nucleotides read TGTGCCAGCAACGACCGTTCCACAGATACGCAGTATTTT. Translation gives CASNDRSTDTQYF.

This clonotype was seen only a few times. V and J are TRBV12-3 or TRBV12-4 and TRBJ2-1; TRBD2 agrees at 12 bases. The V gene end was trimmed by 7 bases and the J gene end by 10 bases; junction bases not matched to a gene: 8. The CDR3 runs to 14 residues. The CDR3 here is CASNPSGGAREQFF. CDR3 nucleotides: TGTGCCAGCAATCCTAGCGGGGGGGCCAGAGAGCAGTTCTTC.

This clonotype was found a few times. CDR3 sequence reads: CSAPKDRVNEQFF. In nucleotides, the CDR3 is TGCAGTGCCCCAAAGGACAGGGTGAATGAGCAGTTCTTC. The chain couples TRBV20-1 to TRBJ2-1, with 8 positions matching TRBD1. V was pared by 6 bases and J by 7 bases, with 8 bases of the junction left unmatched. The CDR3 is 13 residues long. The germline V gene has CDR1 DFQATT and CDR2 SNEGSKA (reference sequence).

Only a few counts were recorded for this clonotype. This may stem from a read error, because a much larger clone lies one nucleotide away. The chain employs TRBV12-3 or TRBV12-4 and TRBJ2-1; a possible D gene is TRBD1 (5 bases). The CDR3 contains 14 residues. This chain's CDR3 is CASSSDRSYNGQFF. The CDR3 nucleotides read TGTGCCAGCAGTTCAGACAGATCCTACAATGGGCAGTTCTTC.

This clonotype has just a few counts. Here the CDR3 reads CASSLPSSGAYNEQFF. DNA of the CDR3: TGCGCCAGCAGCCTCCCCTCTAGCGGGGCCTACAATGAGCAGTTCTTC. This chain joins TRBV5-1 and TRBJ2-1; 9 bases are shared with TRBD2. From germline, CDR1 is SGHRS and CDR2 YFSETQ. The junction had 7 bases not matched to a gene; V was cut back by 4 bases and J by 2 bases. The CDR3 consists of 16 residues.

CDR3 in amino acids: CASTITQGRGYTF. Here the CDR3 DNA reads TGTGCCAGCACGATAACCCAGGGCCGTGGCTACACCTTC. This chain joins TRBV28 and TRBJ1-2, with D possibly matching TRBD1 (5 bases). CDR1 is MDHEN and CDR2 is SYDVKM in the germline V gene. There are 13 residues in the CDR3. V lost 7 bases and J lost 7, with 16 bases in between.

This clonotype was counted a few times. This chain connects TRBV5-1 to TRBJ2-3, with 8 bases fitting TRBD2. Losses at the gene ends were 4 bases for V and 0 bases for J; bases not matched to a gene: 4. Germline CDR1 and CDR2: SGHRS and YFSETQ. This CDR3 contains 15 residues. The chain's CDR3 is CASSIPSGSTDTQYF. As DNA, the CDR3 is TGCGCCAGCAGCATCCCTAGCGGGAGCACAGATACGCAGTATTTT.

For the CDR3, the DNA is TGTGCCAGCAGTTACTTAGCGGGCGAACCTTTCTTT. It translates to CASSYLAGEPFF. This sequence joins TRBV6-2 or TRBV6-3 and TRBJ1-1; D is ambiguous. Germline V gene sequence: CDR1 MNHEY, CDR2 SVGEGT. Trimming took 1 base from V and 12 from J, leaving 12 bases between them. The CDR3 covers 12 residues.

Details on this clonotype: As the CDR3 is not closed by the conserved phenylalanine or tryptophan, this likely results from a read error. The CDR3 region is CSAPSPTDTQYS. CDR3 coding DNA: TGCAGTGCCCCCTCCCCCACAGATACGCAGTATTCT. V and J are TRBV20-1 and TRBJ2-3; D ambiguous. The V and J ends lost 6 bases and 2 bases respectively, with 9 bases between them. The germline gives CDR1 DFQATT, CDR2 SNEGSKA (reference sequence). This CDR3 contains 12 residues.

The J gene is TRBJ2-3, the V gene TRBV7-3; D call uncertain. CDR1 SGHTA and CDR2 FQGTGA come from the germline V gene. Deletions cut 5 bases from V and 3 bases from J, with 12 bases between. The CDR3 contains 14 residues. CDR3 sequence (DNA): TGTGCCAGCAGCCCAGAAGTGGGAACAGATACGCAGTATTTT. Its protein is CASSPEVGTDTQYF.

This clonotype was counted ten times or more. The chain combines TRBV6-6 with TRBJ2-1; 10 nucleotides line up with TRBD2. Germline trimming cut 3 bases from V and 0 bases from J; bases unmatched to any gene: 2. The CDR3 covers 16 residues. Germline CDR1 and CDR2: MNHNY and SVGAGI (reference sequence). The CDR3 spells CASSYLAGASYNEQFF. The CDR3 DNA reads TGTGCCAGCAGTTATCTAGCGGGAGCCTCCTACAATGAGCAGTTCTTC.

This clonotype has just a few counts. The rearrangement uses TRBV12-3 or TRBV12-4 and TRBJ2-4, with 8 bases identical to TRBD1. The CDR3 has 17 residues. J was trimmed by 0 bases and V by 1 base; bases with no gene match: 5. The CDR3 region is CASSLVQGALAKNIQYF. In DNA, the CDR3 is TGTGCCAGCAGTTTAGTCCAGGGGGCCCTAGCCAAAAACATTCAGTACTTC.

Many counts were recorded for this clonotype. The V call is TRBV20-1, the J call TRBJ2-1; TRBD1 matches at 7 bases. Per germline, CDR1 DFQATT and CDR2 SNEGSKA (reference sequence). CDR3 length: 14 amino acids. V gave up 6 bases and J gave up 4 bases; unmatched junction bases: 9. The CDR3 reads CSAYRQGIYNEQFF. The DNA for the CDR3 is TGCAGTGCCTACCGACAGGGAATATACAATGAGCAGTTCTTC.

The genes are TRBV12-3 or TRBV12-4 and TRBJ2-3; 9 bases are a match to TRBD1. There are 14 residues in the CDR3. V trimming: 3 bases; J trimming: 4 bases; junction bases outside the gene matches: 2. The CDR3 protein is CASSFTGGADTQYF. In DNA, the CDR3 is TGTGCCAGCAGTTTCACAGGGGGCGCAGATACGCAGTATTTT.

This clonotype turned up a few times. The rearrangement uses TRBV10-2 and TRBJ2-1; D is uncertain. This CDR3 comprises 15 residues. V shed 2 bases and J shed 0 bases, with 8 bases lying between them. CDR1 is WSHSY and CDR2 is SAAADI in the germline V gene. DNA of the CDR3: TGCGCCAGCAGTGAGAGCGAAGTCTCCTACAATGAGCAGTTCTTC. Its protein product is CASSESEVSYNEQFF.

This clonotype has just a few counts. The chain is built from TRBV27 and TRBJ1-1, with D uncertain. V lost 6 bases to trimming and J lost 3 bases, with 11 bases between them. Germline V lookup: CDR1 MNHEY, CDR2 SMNVEV (reference sequence). The CDR3 sequence is 13 residues long. CDR3 in amino acids: CASSSFFDTEAFF. The CDR3, as DNA: TGTGCCAGCAGCTCCTTTTTTGACACTGAAGCTTTCTTT.

The J gene is TRBJ1-2, the V gene TRBV6-1; TRBD1 matches 7 bases. V was pared by 10 bases and J by 8 bases, with 16 bases of the junction left unmatched. The CDR3 sequence is 14 residues long. The V gene's germline CDR1 is MNHNS and CDR2 SASEGT. CDR3 sequence: CATENIYRGRGYTF. The DNA for the CDR3 is TGTGCCACTGAAAATATTTACAGGGGCCGGGGCTACACCTTC.

This clonotype was counted ten times or more. The chain couples TRBV27 to TRBJ2-3; D not resolved. Germline V gene data show CDR1 as MNHEY and CDR2 as SMNVEV (reference sequence). V gave up 6 bases and J gave up 0 bases, with 7 bases separating them. This CDR3 comprises 13 residues. CDR3 amino acids: CASSLQSTDTQYF. The CDR3 DNA follows: TGTGCCAGCAGCTTACAGAGCACAGATACGCAGTATTTT.

V and J are TRBV9 and TRBJ2-2, with D perhaps TRBD2 (6 bases). CDR3 length equals 13 residues. V dropped 0 bases and J dropped 7 bases, with 7 bases sitting between them. Germline values: CDR1 SGDLS, CDR2 YYNGEE. CDR3 in amino acids: CASSVVGGGELFF. As DNA, the CDR3 is TGTGCCAGCAGCGTAGTGGGAGGCGGGGAGCTGTTTTTT.

To note about this clonotype: The junction shows a germline mismatch at one end, possibly a read error. The chain has TRBV19 and TRBJ1-2, with D perhaps matching TRBD1 (5 bases). Germline values: CDR1 LNHDA, CDR2 SQIVND (reference sequence). The CDR3 is made up of 17 amino acids. For the CDR3, the DNA is TGTGCCAGTAGCGATCGGGGGGGAAAAATGAGGAACTATCGCTACACCTTC. Encoded protein: CASSDRGGKMRNYRYTF.

V usage is TRBV30 and J usage is TRBJ1-2; 7 bases fit TRBD1. The CDR3 totals 13 residues. The germline gives CDR1 GTSNPN, CDR2 SVGIG (reference sequence). V was pared by 0 bases and J by 4 bases, with 2 bases of the junction left unmatched. CDR3: CAWSVQGPYGYTF. CDR3 coding DNA: TGTGCCTGGAGTGTACAGGGGCCCTATGGCTACACCTTC.

This clonotype was counted only a few times. The chain employs TRBV12-3 or TRBV12-4 and TRBJ2-5; D possibly corresponds to TRBD1 (6 bases). Trimming took 6 bases from V and 5 from J, leaving 10 bases between them. The CDR3 totals 12 residues. CDR3 sequence reads: CASRTGFETQYF. The CDR3 coding sequence is TGTGCCAGCAGAACAGGGTTTGAGACCCAGTACTTC.

Only a few counts were recorded for this clonotype. V usage is TRBV20-1 and J usage is TRBJ2-5; TRBD2 matches 12 bases. The J segment lost 6 bases and the V segment lost 6 bases, leaving 11 bases of the junction unmatched. The germline V gene has CDR1 DFQATT and CDR2 SNEGSKA (reference sequence). There are 15 residues in the CDR3. CDR3: CSARPLAGGPKTQYF. The CDR3 DNA is TGCAGTGCAAGACCTCTAGCGGGGGGGCCTAAGACCCAGTACTTC.

The rearrangement uses TRBV5-5 and TRBJ2-3; D might be TRBD1 (5 bases). The V and J ends lost 2 bases and 0 bases respectively, with 13 bases between them. Germline assignment: CDR1 SGHKS and CDR2 YYEKEE (reference sequence). The CDR3 length is 16 residues. CDR3 sequence reads: CASSLGRGTSTDTQYF. The CDR3 DNA follows: TGTGCCAGCAGCTTAGGAAGGGGAACTAGCACAGATACGCAGTATTTT.

This clonotype was observed many times. V is TRBV20-1 and J is TRBJ1-3; D remains unclear. The CDR3 is 14 residues long. Germline lookup yields CDR1 DFQATT and CDR2 SNEGSKA (reference sequence). Deletions cut 3 bases from V and 0 bases from J, with 9 bases between. CDR3 residues: CSARDGGSGNTIYF. The CDR3 coding sequence is TGCAGTGCTAGGGACGGAGGCTCTGGAAACACCATATATTTT.